This TCR beta chain was identified in a study of CD8 T cells in Susac syndrome. Study-wide results and caveats: It was acknowledged by the study that relatively few individuals were included in its TCR sequencing and HLA analysis. Clonal expansion was not observed in the Susac syndrome CD4+ T cell repertoires.

Trimming left V 1 base short and J 1 base short, with 10 bases between. Germline CDR1 is LGHNA and CDR2 is YNFKEQ. The CDR3 contains 15 residues. An input of about 0.5 to 1 ug of RNA was subjected to reverse transcription using random hexamers. TCRdb passed the immunoSEQ multiplex PCR reads through MiXCR, listing each CDR3 protein once. Of roughly 200,000 distinct CDR3 sequences listed, 85% to 95% are singletons. Recently defined diagnostic criteria classed the Susac syndrome patients as definite or probable. With regard to this clonotype: No antigen is known for it.

The sample consisted of CD4+ T cells from PBMCs. The clonotype was recovered from a human donor with Susac syndrome. The V and J genes are TRBV4-2 and TRBJ1-1, with D unclear. The CDR3 DNA follows: TGTGCCAGCAGCCAAGTTGGACGGCAGAACACTGAAGCTTTCTTT. This sequence encodes CASSQVGRQNTEAFF.